This passage covers 26 T cell receptor beta chains from one sample sequenced in a study of human T cells and chemical hapten exposure (dated by TCRdb to about 2021). The time point label on this specimen signifies: patch test 3, about 24 weeks after DPC sensitization. The treatment or condition tag for this specimen amounts to: therapeutic diphenylcyclopropenone sensitization with weekly scalp DPC. Library method: RACE. Sequenced on a NextSeq 500. TCRdb took the public reads, trimmed them with fastp at Q25, ran MiXCR for clone calling and kept in-frame beta chains. Rows are unified per CDR3 protein, each entry keeping the most common DNA and genes. The sample records some 110,000 distinct CDR3 sequences, 11% of which are singletons. Under 2.5% of the sample rests with the top ten. The starting material was whole blood, obtained in connection with sensitization to the hapten diphenylcyclopropenone (DPC). The receptors were sampled from a woman in her fifties or sixties with alopecia areata. Some clones in this sample may be carry-over from other donors' samples.

The sample holds many counts of this clonotype. The chain carries TRBV29-1 and TRBJ2-1; D ambiguous. V lost 0 bases and J lost 7, with 7 bases in between. Germline V gene sequence: CDR1 SQVTM, CDR2 ANQGSEA. This CDR3 is 12 amino acids long. This CDR3 reads CSVEDIGNEQFF. The CDR3, as DNA: TGCAGCGTTGAAGATATCGGTAATGAGCAGTTCTTC.

V usage is TRBV7-8 and J usage is TRBJ2-1; 8 bases map to TRBD2. This CDR3 has 14 residues. In germline, CDR1 is SGHVS, CDR2 FQNEAQ. Trimming took 3 bases from V and 6 from J; bases not matched to a gene: 4. CDR3 in amino acids: CASSFGGGANEQFF. DNA for the CDR3: TGTGCCAGCAGCTTCGGGGGGGGGGCCAATGAGCAGTTCTTC.

This clonotype was found a few times. The chain carries TRBV3-1 and TRBJ2-3; D is perhaps TRBD1 or TRBD2 (5 bases each). Germline values: CDR1 LGHDT, CDR2 YNNKEL (reference sequence). The CDR3 runs 14 residues. Trimming removed 4 bases from V and 5 bases from J, with 13 bases in between. In DNA, the CDR3 is TGTGCCAGCAGCCGGGACCCCTGGGTAGATACGCAGTATTTT. It encodes CASSRDPWVDTQYF.

This clonotype was seen a few times. The chain combines TRBV14 with TRBJ2-7; maybe TRBD1 (5 bases). The CDR3 length is 12 residues. Germline lookup yields CDR1 SGHDN and CDR2 FVKESK. The V end lost 1 base, the J end lost 6 bases, and 7 bases lay between the germline ends. The CDR3 sequence is CASSQGRVEQYF. In DNA, the CDR3 is TGTGCCAGCAGCCAAGGCAGGGTCGAGCAGTACTTC.

This clonotype was seen more than once but under ten times. V gene TRBV7-2 combines with J gene TRBJ2-3; D is possibly TRBD2 (6 bases). The CDR3 is 13 residues long. Germline CDR1 SGHTA, CDR2 FQGNSA. The V gene lost 5 bases and the J gene lost 11 bases, with 17 bases spanning the gap. CDR3 loop: CASSPTSLFEQYF. The CDR3, as DNA: TGTGCCAGCAGCCCGACTAGTCTTTTTGAGCAGTATTTT.

This clonotype was seen just once. The chain uses TRBV5-4 and TRBJ2-4; tentatively, D is TRBD1 (6 bases). CDR1 and CDR2 from the germline V gene are SGHNT and YYREEE (reference sequence). Trimming removed 4 bases from V and 6 bases from J, with 20 bases in between. The CDR3 is made up of 16 amino acids. In nucleotides, the CDR3 is TGTGCCAGCAGCCGAGCTCAGGACAGAGGGCCAAACATTCAGTACTTC. Its translation is CASSRAQDRGPNIQYF.

This clonotype has a handful of counts. This chain connects TRBV12-3 or TRBV12-4 to TRBJ1-6; D is ambiguous. Trimming took 8 bases from V and 7 from J, leaving 12 bases between them. This CDR3 has 13 residues. The CDR3 region has the DNA TGTGCCAGCTCACGACGGGAGAATTCACCCCTCCACTTT. Translating gives CASSRRENSPLHF.

The chain joins TRBV24-1 to TRBJ2-1; possibly TRBD1 for D (5 bases). Germline assignment: CDR1 KGHDR and CDR2 SFDVKD. The CDR3 consists of 12 residues. The V end lost 5 bases, the J end lost 9 bases, and 10 bases lay between the germline ends. CDR3 in amino acids: CATSGGNLEQFF. The CDR3, as DNA: TGTGCCACCAGTGGGGGCAACCTTGAGCAGTTCTTC.

This clonotype turned up a few times. The chain carries TRBV7-9 and TRBJ1-1; 7 nucleotides line up with TRBD1. V gave up 5 bases and J gave up 7 bases; unmatched junction bases: 10. The germline V gene has CDR1 SEHNR and CDR2 FQNEAQ (reference sequence). CDR3 length: 14 residues. CDR3 region: CASSPRTGALEAFF. The CDR3 nucleotides are TGTGCCAGCAGCCCCCGTACAGGGGCGCTTGAAGCTTTCTTT. The full variable domain, its missing parts supplied by reference TRBV7-9 and TRBJ1-1, is DTGVSQNPRHKITKRGQNVTFRCDPISEHNRLYWYRQTLGQGPEFLTYFQNEAQLEKSRLLSDRFSAERPKGSFSTLEIQRTEQGDSAMYLCASSPRTGALEAFFGQGTRLTVV.

There are a few counts of this clonotype. The chain joins TRBV5-4 to TRBJ1-1, with unresolved D. The germline CDR1 and CDR2 sequences are SGHNT and YYREEE (reference sequence). Trimming took off 1 base at V and 0 bases at J, with 7 bases between the two ends. This CDR3 region has 14 residues. The CDR3 protein is CASSLLQVNTEAFF. The CDR3 nucleotides read TGTGCCAGCAGCTTGTTGCAGGTGAACACTGAAGCTTTCTTT.

Ten or more counts support this clonotype. This sequence joins TRBV6-1 and TRBJ2-3; D might be TRBD2 (7 bases). CDR3 size: 14 residues. V was cut by 6 bases and J by 3 bases, with 13 bases left in between. Germline loops: CDR1 MNHNS, CDR2 SASEGT. This CDR3 reads CASSQGGGTDTQYF. CDR3 nucleotides: TGTGCCAGCAGCCAGGGAGGGGGTACAGATACGCAGTATTTT.

The chain joins TRBV5-1 to TRBJ1-2; possibly TRBD1 for D (6 bases). The CDR3 consists of 12 residues. CDR1 is SGHRS and CDR2 is YFSETQ in the germline V gene. Deletions cut 4 bases from V and 6 bases from J, with 10 bases between. The CDR3 reads CASSLEGDGYTF. CDR3 coding DNA: TGCGCCAGCAGCCTGGAGGGGGATGGCTACACCTTC.

This clonotype was seen a handful of times. The gene calls are TRBV10-3 and TRBJ1-6; D gene uncertain. V shed 7 bases and J shed 5 bases, with 15 bases lying between them. This CDR3 has 15 residues. Germline CDR1 ENHRY, CDR2 SYGVKD. CDR3 loop: CAIKDRPSDNSPLHF. CDR3 bases: TGTGCCATCAAAGACCGCCCTTCAGATAATTCACCCCTCCACTTT.

This clonotype was seen more than once but under ten times. The rearrangement uses TRBV6-4 and TRBJ2-3; D uncertain. Germline CDR1 reads MRHNA; CDR2 reads SNTAGT. Trimming took 6 bases from V and 8 from J, leaving 15 bases between them. There are 13 residues in the CDR3. The CDR3 DNA reads TGTGCCAGCAGCGCAGGCGCAAAGGGTACGCAGTATTTT. Translation gives CASSAGAKGTQYF.

This clonotype occurred a few times. The CDR3 is CASSIPRDRSTDTQYF. CDR3 sequence (DNA): TGTGCCAGCAGCATCCCCCGGGACAGAAGCACAGATACGCAGTATTTT. This chain links TRBV6-2 or TRBV6-3 with TRBJ2-3; 7 nucleotides line up with TRBD1. This CDR3 contains 16 residues. The junction had 9 bases not matched to a gene; V was cut back by 6 bases and J by 0 bases. Looked up from germline, CDR1 is MNHEY and CDR2 is SVGEGT.

This chain links TRBV10-2 with TRBJ2-2, with 13 bases that match TRBD2. Trimming removed 10 bases from V and 10 bases from J; junction bases left unmatched: 15. The CDR3 length is 16 residues. The V gene's germline CDR1 is WSHSY and CDR2 SAAADI. CDR3 nucleotides: TGCGCCACCACCGGACTAGCGGGAGCGAATAGTGAGGAGCTGTTTTTT. Translation gives CATTGLAGANSEELFF.

This clonotype was detected a few times. The chain joins TRBV9 to TRBJ2-2; either TRBD1 or TRBD2 may supply D (6 bases each). With 6 bases removed from V and 7 bases from J, the gap between germline ends came to 13 bases. The CDR3 runs to 13 residues. In germline, CDR1 is SGDLS, CDR2 YYNGEE. The CDR3 bases are TGTGCCAGCACGGTGGGGGGCGGCGGGGAGCTGTTTTTT. Translation gives CASTVGGGGELFF.

This clonotype has more than one count but fewer than ten. The chain recombines TRBV6-5 with TRBJ1-6, with D unresolved. This CDR3 is 11 amino acids long. V lost 6 bases, J lost 7 bases, and 4 bases lay in between. The germline CDR1 and CDR2 sequences are MNHEY and SVGAGI. In DNA form, the CDR3 reads TGTGCCAGCAGGGGAAATTCACCCCTCCACTTT. Protein product: CASRGNSPLHF.

The chain is built from TRBV29-1 and TRBJ2-3; 11 bases map to TRBD2. Germline V gene lookup returns CDR1 SQVTM and CDR2 ANQGSEA. The ends lost 7 bases at V and 1 base at J; junction bases unmatched: 10. This CDR3 comprises 16 residues. CDR3 in amino acids: CSGGTSGIAGTDTQYF. In nucleotides, the CDR3 is TGCAGCGGCGGGACTAGCGGAATTGCTGGCACAGATACGCAGTATTTT.

The rearrangement links TRBV20-1 to TRBJ2-3; the match to TRBD2 covers 13 bases. The CDR3 extends over 15 amino acids. CDR1 is DFQATT, CDR2 SNEGSKA, per germline (reference sequence). Unmatched junction bases numbered 7, after V lost 6 bases and J lost 4 bases. CDR3 bases: TGCAGTGCAACCACTAGCGGGAGGGGCGCAGATACGCAGTATTTT. This encodes CSATTSGRGADTQYF.

The chain links TRBV9 to TRBJ1-2; 7 nucleotides align to TRBD1. Trimming cost V 0 bases and J 8 bases; bases outside gene matches: 13. This CDR3 is built from 16 residues. Germline V lookup: CDR1 SGDLS, CDR2 YYNGEE. This CDR3 is CASSVATGAGWRGYTF. CDR3 DNA sequence: TGTGCCAGCAGCGTAGCTACAGGGGCAGGGTGGAGAGGCTACACCTTC.

This clonotype was observed a few times. The chain uses TRBV29-1 and TRBJ2-1; 7 bases fit TRBD1. V gave up 4 bases and J gave up 4 bases; unmatched junction bases: 10. Germline V CDR1 and CDR2: SQVTM, ANQGSEA. The CDR3 extends over 15 amino acids. In DNA, the CDR3 is TGCAGCGTTGTGCCCCCGGGACAGATATACAATGAGCAGTTCTTC. Translated, it gives CSVVPPGQIYNEQFF.

This clonotype was seen a handful of times. V and J are TRBV29-1 and TRBJ2-3, with D tentatively TRBD1 (7 bases). The germline V and J ends were trimmed by 1 base and 5 bases, with 10 bases remaining between them. CDR1 is SQVTM, CDR2 ANQGSEA, per germline. The CDR3 has 13 residues. The CDR3 protein is CSVEGQGGDTQYF. CDR3 sequence (DNA): TGCAGCGTTGAAGGACAGGGAGGAGATACGCAGTATTTT.

This clonotype was counted a few times. This chain uses TRBV20-1 with TRBJ2-7; D may be TRBD1 (5 bases). Germline V gives CDR1 DFQATT, CDR2 SNEGSKA (reference sequence). Trimming removed 3 bases at V and 2 bases at J, with 17 bases between. The CDR3 has 15 residues. The DNA for the CDR3 is TGCAGTGCTAGGGGCGACAGAAAAAGGCCCTACGAGCAGTACTTC. Residues: CSARGDRKRPYEQYF.

This clonotype has ten or more counts. The gene calls are TRBV28 and TRBJ2-7, with 8 bases matching TRBD1. CDR3 length: 16 amino acids. After removal of 1 base from V and 6 bases from J, the junction contained 11 bases not matched to a gene. In germline, CDR1 is MDHEN, CDR2 SYDVKM. The CDR3 loop is CASSLYSWTGKGEQYF. The CDR3 region has the DNA TGTGCCAGCAGTTTATATTCTTGGACAGGGAAGGGCGAGCAGTACTTC.

The DNA for the CDR3 is TGTGCCAGGCGGGGGGACCTAGACAATGAGCAGTTCTTC. It codes for CARRGDLDNEQFF. This chain connects TRBV2 to TRBJ2-1, with TRBD2 matching over 8 bases. The CDR3 loop spans 13 amino acids. V lost 9 bases, J lost 5 bases, and 6 bases stayed unmatched. From germline, CDR1 is SNHLY and CDR2 FYNNEI. Full variable domain (missing parts from reference TRBV2 and TRBJ2-1): EPEVTQTPSHQVTQMGQEVILRCVPISNHLYFYWYRQILGQKVEFLVSFYNNEISEKSEIFDDQFSVERPDGSNFTLKIRSTKLEDSAMYFCARRGDLDNEQFFGPGTRLTVL.